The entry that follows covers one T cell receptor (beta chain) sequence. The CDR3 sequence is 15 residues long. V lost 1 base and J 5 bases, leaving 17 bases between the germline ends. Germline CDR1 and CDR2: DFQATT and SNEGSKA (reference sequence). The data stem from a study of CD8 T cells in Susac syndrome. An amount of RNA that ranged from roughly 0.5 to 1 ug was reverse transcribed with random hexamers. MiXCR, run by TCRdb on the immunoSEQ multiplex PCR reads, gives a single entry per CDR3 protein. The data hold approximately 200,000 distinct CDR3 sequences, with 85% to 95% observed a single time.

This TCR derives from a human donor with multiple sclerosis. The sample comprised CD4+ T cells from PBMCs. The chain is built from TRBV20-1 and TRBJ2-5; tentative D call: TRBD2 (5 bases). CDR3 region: CSARVGSGVGETQYF. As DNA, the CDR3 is TGCAGTGCTAGAGTCGGTTCCGGGGTAGGGGAGACCCAGTACTTC.